What follows is one T cell receptor beta chain and its context. Its antigen remains unidentified. One junction end does not reproduce the germline sequence, and a read error may be involved. The method was immunoSEQ multiplex PCR; TCRdb's version includes in-frame clones alone and lacks a portion of them. Among 150,000 to 200,000 clones listed, 84% were seen once. The data are from a study of cytomegalovirus exposure and HLA in healthy donors. This CDR3 has 14 amino acids. In germline, CDR1 is MNHEY, CDR2 SVGAGI. General study results and limits: Later, an analysis found that TCR clusters from the first cohort tended to co-occur in the roughly 110 validation repertoires.

The sample consisted of PBMCs. The chain employs TRBV6-5 and TRBJ2-3; the match to TRBD1 covers 7 bases. This receptor was obtained from a man aged 25 to 40 in good health and CMV-seropositive. The CDR3 sequence is CVSSWDSSTDTQYF. For the CDR3, the DNA is TGTGTCAGCAGTTGGGACAGCTCCACAGATACGCAGTATTTT.